Sequencing of this T cell receptor beta chain was carried out in a study of cytomegalovirus exposure and HLA in healthy donors. Use of 60 Vbeta and 13 Jbeta primers characterized the PCR. Assay: immunoSEQ multiplex PCR; the TCRdb copy retains only in-frame clones and omits some. Among roughly 290,000 clones listed, roughly 80% were seen once. This receptor was obtained from a girl aged 2-15 years in good health and CMV-seronegative. Sequences were obtained from PBMCs.

The DNA of the CDR3 is TGTGCCAGCAGAGCCCGGACTAGCGGCGGGGAGCTGTTTTTT. Protein sequence: CASRARTSGGELFF. The chain joins TRBV2 to TRBJ2-2; 10 nucleotides match TRBD2. CDR1 is SNHLY and CDR2 is FYNNEI in the germline V gene. V lost 6 bases to trimming and J lost 7 bases; unmatched junction nucleotides: 5. The CDR3 totals 14 residues.